The TCR beta chain under discussion was sequenced for a study of cytomegalovirus exposure and HLA in healthy donors. Regarding the study as a whole: Many donors shared some public TCRs, even though most TCR sequences were rare. As confirmed in vitro, a few CMV-associated chains were specific for CMV antigens.

As to this clone: Its antigen is still unknown.

The CDR3 runs to 13 residues. V gave up 3 bases and J gave up 1 base, with 5 bases separating them. Germline CDR1 reads SEHNR; CDR2 reads FQNEAQ (reference sequence). Donors had nominal health at sampling but likely had unrecorded immune exposures. PCR employed 60 Vbeta and 13 Jbeta primers. Clones were read by immunoSEQ multiplex PCR, and TCRdb kept only the in-frame ones, dropping some. The data hold some 180,000 clones, with over 75% observed a single time. The sequence was obtained from a woman between 50 and 59 years old in good health and CMV-seronegative. Material for sequencing was PBMCs. The rearrangement links TRBV7-9 to TRBJ2-3, with TRBD2 as a possible D gene (5 bases). The chain's CDR3 is CASSLGGTDTQYF. In DNA, the CDR3 is TGTGCCAGCAGCTTGGGAGGCACAGATACGCAGTATTTT.